Each of the 30 T cell receptor beta chains below was sequenced from the same sample in a study of T cell clusters in autoimmune cytopenias (dated by TCRdb to the late 2010s). Sequenced using an Illumina MiSeq. TRB rearrangements were amplified by multiplex PCR using a touch-down protocol with TRB-A and TRB-B primer pools mixed in one tube. TCRdb reprocessed the reads, and each CDR3 protein sequence is entered once, without DNA. The sample's table lists a count of some 8,400 distinct CDR3 sequences. The leading ten clones occupy 21% of the sample. Per sample, 250 ng of peripheral blood genomic DNA, approximately 37,500 genome equivalents, was used for TRB amplification. Sequencing was done on a sample of peripheral blood. Every receptor here comes from a human donor with an autoimmune cytopenia or autoimmune hepatitis (not recorded which).

This clonotype counts as medium-sized (0.01 to 0.1%) by frequency. The chain carries TRBV20-1 and TRBJ2-7; TCRdb's D gene call, TRBD2, goes unchecked for lack of DNA. Looked up from germline, CDR1 is DFQATT and CDR2 is SNEGSKA (reference sequence). This CDR3 spans 14 amino acids. This chain's CDR3 is CSAPGLAGGYEQYF.

This clonotype is classed as medium-sized (0.01 to 0.1%) by frequency. V is TRBV7-2 and J is TRBJ2-1; as DNA is missing, the TRBD1 call by TCRdb cannot be tested. Germline CDR1 reads SGHTA; CDR2 reads FQGNSA. This CDR3 comprises 15 residues. The CDR3 loop is CASSSDPLARNEQFF.

The V and J genes are TRBV5-4 and TRBJ2-3; TCRdb outputs TRBD1, but without DNA this stays unchecked. There are 15 residues in the CDR3. CDR1 SGHNT and CDR2 YYREEE come from the germline V gene (reference sequence). The CDR3 sequence: CASSLDRGWIDTQYF.

The rearrangement uses TRBV2 and TRBJ2-5; TCRdb's D call of TRBD1 is untestable without DNA. The length of the CDR3 is 12 residues. Per germline, CDR1 SNHLY and CDR2 FYNNEI. The CDR3 spells CASHYREETQYF.

This chain connects TRBV14 to TRBJ2-3. This CDR3 spans 18 amino acids. The germline gives CDR1 SGHDN, CDR2 FVKESK. The CDR3 reads CASSQDEEFYGGTDTQYF.

Here the CDR3 reads CASSPATGLAVNEQFF. J is TRBJ2-1 and V is TRBV4-2; absent DNA, TCRdb's TRBD2 call cannot be checked. CDR3 size: 16 residues. Germline-derived CDR1 and CDR2 are LGHNA and YNFKEQ.

This chain connects TRBV5-1 to TRBJ2-2. CDR1 and CDR2 (germline): SGHRS, YFSETQ. The CDR3 extends over 14 amino acids. Here the CDR3 reads CASSYTQVTGELFF.

The chain links TRBV27 to TRBJ1-2; TCRdb picks TRBD1, but there is no DNA to check that call. Germline assignment: CDR1 MNHEY and CDR2 SMNVEV (reference sequence). This CDR3 contains 14 residues. This CDR3 is CASSLDRRSYGYTF.

The rearrangement joins TRBV7-9 to TRBJ1-5; TCRdb returns TRBD1, unconfirmable since there is no DNA. The germline gives CDR1 SEHNR, CDR2 FQNEAQ (reference sequence). CDR3 size: 15 residues. CDR3 in amino acids: CARSLVGREGQPQHF.

J is TRBJ1-2 and V is TRBV27; absent DNA, TCRdb's TRBD1 call cannot be checked. CDR3 length: 15 amino acids. Germline CDR1 is MNHEY and CDR2 is SMNVEV (reference sequence). The CDR3 is CASSTMTGTGYGYTF.

Considering frequency, this clonotype is medium-sized (0.01 to 0.1%). The chain uses TRBV29-1 and TRBJ2-2; TCRdb designates TRBD2, a call that cannot be tested without DNA. In germline, CDR1 is SQVTM, CDR2 ANQGSEA. The CDR3 runs 15 residues. The chain's CDR3 is CSVTGTSDSSRELFF.

The chain is built from TRBV4-1 and TRBJ1-5; there is no DNA to check the TCRdb D call of TRBD1. This CDR3 spans 17 amino acids. The germline V gene encodes CDR1 MGHRA and CDR2 YSYEKL. CDR3 in amino acids: CASSQEADIQRNQPQHF.

The chain couples TRBV6-4 to TRBJ1-2. Germline CDR1 is MRHNA and CDR2 is SNTAGT. The length of the CDR3 is 15 residues. CDR3 loop: CASSSSGGTRYGYTF.

According to its frequency, this clonotype is medium-sized. The rearrangement links TRBV29-1 to TRBJ1-1. Germline assignment: CDR1 SQVTM and CDR2 ANQGSEA. The CDR3 has 11 residues. The CDR3 reads CSVEVEAGAFF.

According to its frequency, this clonotype is medium-sized. This chain connects TRBV6-1 to TRBJ1-5. The CDR3 runs to 16 residues. CDR1 MNHNS and CDR2 SASEGT come from the germline V gene. The CDR3 reads CASSEARARHNQPQHF.

The V and J genes are TRBV12-3 or TRBV12-4 and TRBJ1-5; TCRdb outputs TRBD1, but without DNA this stays unchecked. This CDR3 is built from 14 residues. CDR3 loop: CASSPGSSNQPQHF.

This chain connects TRBV6-1 to TRBJ1-5; TCRdb names TRBD1, which stays unverified in the absence of DNA. Germline-derived CDR1 and CDR2 are MNHNS and SASEGT. The CDR3 length is 18 residues. The CDR3: CASSAGTGGILNNQPQHF.

J is TRBJ2-3 and V is TRBV5-6. The CDR3 length is 13 residues. Looked up from germline, CDR1 is SGHDT and CDR2 is YYEEEE. Here the CDR3 reads CASSLARPDTQYF. Full variable domain (outside the CDR3, taken from reference TRBV5-6 and TRBJ2-3): DAGVTQSPTHLIKTRGQQVTLRCSPKSGHDTVSWYQQALGQGPQFIFQYYEEEERQRGNFPDRFSGHQFPNYSSELNVNALLLGDSALYLCASSLARPDTQYFGPGTRLTVL.

The J gene is TRBJ1-5, the V gene TRBV6-1; TCRdb selects TRBD1, and the lack of DNA leaves this call unchecked. Germline V gene data show CDR1 as MNHNS and CDR2 as SASEGT. CDR3 length: 15 amino acids. CDR3 sequence: CASKEGLGSNQPQHF.

The V and J genes are TRBV27 and TRBJ2-1; TCRdb names TRBD1, which stays unverified in the absence of DNA. Germline CDR1 is MNHEY and CDR2 is SMNVEV (reference sequence). The CDR3 consists of 14 residues. CDR3 residues: CASSFYGDSNEQFF.

The J gene is TRBJ1-4, the V gene TRBV18. The V gene's germline CDR1 is KGHSH and CDR2 LQKENI. This CDR3 has 13 amino acids. The CDR3 loop is CASSPDTNEKLFF.

Its frequency marks this clonotype as medium-sized. The V and J genes are TRBV6-1 and TRBJ1-2; TCRdb's D call, TRBD1, is unchecked because there is no DNA. Germline V lookup: CDR1 MNHNS, CDR2 SASEGT. This CDR3 contains 14 residues. CDR3 sequence: CASTAQGLNYGYTF.

Here the CDR3 reads CAWNLKKTTEAFF. The chain employs TRBV30 and TRBJ1-1. From germline, CDR1 is GTSNPN and CDR2 SVGIG (reference sequence). This CDR3 is 13 amino acids long. The variable domain in full, completed from reference TRBV30 and TRBJ1-1, reads SQTIHQWPATLVQPVGSPLSLECTVEGTSNPNLYWYRQAAGRGLQLLFYSVGIGQISSEVPQNLSASRPQDRQFILSSKKLLLSDSGFYLCAWNLKKTTEAFFGQGTRLTVV.

Frequency places this clonotype as medium-sized. This chain uses TRBV7-9 with TRBJ1-2. This CDR3 has 13 amino acids. Germline V gene data show CDR1 as SEHNR and CDR2 as FQNEAQ (reference sequence). CDR3: CASSFGVNYGYTF.

The rearrangement links TRBV5-4 to TRBJ1-2. Germline CDR1 reads SGHNT; CDR2 reads YYREEE (reference sequence). This CDR3 has 13 amino acids. CDR3 amino acids: CASSRDFNYGYTF.

The rearrangement links TRBV13 to TRBJ1-2; TCRdb names TRBD1, which stays unverified in the absence of DNA. Germline V CDR1 and CDR2: PRHDT, FYEKMQ (reference sequence). The CDR3 runs 17 residues. The CDR3 is CASSLALQGAHGDGYTF.

The chain joins TRBV6-6 to TRBJ2-3; the D call of TRBD2 rests on TCRdb alone, since no DNA is present to check it. Germline V gene data show CDR1 as MNHNY and CDR2 as SVGAGI (reference sequence). The length of the CDR3 is 15 residues. CDR3 residues: CASSSPASGEETQYF.

The V gene is TRBV6-1, the J gene TRBJ1-2. Germline V gene lookup returns CDR1 MNHNS and CDR2 SASEGT. The CDR3 contains 14 residues. CDR3 region: CASSEAGANYGYTF.

The gene calls are TRBV5-1 and TRBJ2-7; the TRBD1 assignment by TCRdb is unverifiable without DNA. The CDR3 has 15 residues. In germline, CDR1 is SGHRS, CDR2 YFSETQ. The CDR3 spells CASSLAMGQGGEQYF.

This clonotype registers medium-sized by frequency. V gene TRBV7-9 combines with J gene TRBJ2-7; TCRdb's D gene call, TRBD1, goes unchecked for lack of DNA. Germline CDR1 and CDR2: SEHNR and FQNEAQ (reference sequence). The CDR3 runs 15 residues. CDR3 protein: CASSLGGTGYNEQYF. Together with reference TRBV7-9 and TRBJ2-7, the CDR3 gives the full variable domain: DTGVSQNPRHKITKRGQNVTFRCDPISEHNRLYWYRQTLGQGPEFLTYFQNEAQLEKSRLLSDRFSAERPKGSFSTLEIQRTEQGDSAMYLCASSLGGTGYNEQYFGPGTRLTVT.